Presented here are 3 T cell receptor beta chains from one specimen sequenced in a study of T cells in Graves' hyperthyroidism and ophthalmopathy. TCR beta CDR3 sequences were amplified from RNA transcripts. Using the HTBI primer set, a first-round RT-PCR was run on the TCR CDR3. One entry per CDR3 protein results from TCRdb running MiXCR on the multiplex PCR reads. The table has about 510,000 distinct CDR3 sequences, roughly 15% seen once; the top ten hold approximately 15%. Input material: blood. The origin of the receptors is a woman aged 35 to 49 with Graves' hyperthyroidism.

This clonotype was detected ten times or more. CDR3 DNA: TGTGCCAGCAGTTTTTGGGGGAGCACAGGGACTAGCGGGTACGATGAGCAGTTCTTC. Residues: CASSFWGSTGTSGYDEQFF. This rearrangement joins TRBV12-3 or TRBV12-4 to TRBJ2-1; TRBD2 matches at 12 bases. The V segment lost 3 bases and the J segment 8 bases; nucleotides outside the gene matches: 17. The CDR3 totals 19 residues.

This clonotype was seen many times. This chain links TRBV2 with TRBJ1-5; D not certain. The CDR3 covers 12 residues. Per germline, CDR1 SNHLY and CDR2 FYNNEI. Trimming stripped 2 bases from V and 8 bases from J, with 7 bases between. In DNA form, the CDR3 reads TGTGCCAGCAGTGAATGGTTGGAGCCCCAGCATTTT. It codes for CASSEWLEPQHF. Combining the CDR3 with reference TRBV2 and TRBJ1-5 gives the whole variable domain EPEVTQTPSHQVTQMGQEVILRCVPISNHLYFYWYRQILGQKVEFLVSFYNNEISEKSEIFDDQFSVERPDGSNFTLKIRSTKLEDSAMYFCASSEWLEPQHFGDGTRLSIL.

A few counts support this clonotype. The V call is TRBV9, the J call TRBJ2-1, with D unresolved. Germline V gives CDR1 SGDLS, CDR2 YYNGEE. With 0 bases removed from V and 0 bases from J, the gap between germline ends came to 10 bases. This CDR3 is 16 amino acids long. CDR3 region: CASSVVETSSYNEQFF. DNA for the CDR3: TGTGCCAGCAGCGTAGTGGAGACGAGCTCCTACAATGAGCAGTTCTTC.